This is a list of T cell receptor beta chains from one sample in a study of cytomegalovirus exposure and HLA in healthy donors. Libraries were prepared by immunoSEQ multiplex PCR; TCRdb keeps only in-frame clonotypes and omits some of them. The profile shows 60,000 or so clones, more than 85% of them singletons. Sample: PBMCs. The receptors derive from a woman in her 30s in good health and CMV-seronegative. The CDR3 runs from the conserved cysteine through the conserved F or W. D genes are given only for firm matches. Rows give clone size only sometimes, using once, few, many, or a class for an expanded clone.

.	TRBV4-3	.	TRBJ2-7	CASSQDRGGVYEQYF	TGCGCCAGCAGCCAAGATCGCGGAGGGGTCTACGAGCAGTACTTC
.	TRBV30	.	TRBJ1-4	CAWKDFLDEKLFF	TGTGCCTGGAAGGACTTCCTGGACGAAAAACTGTTTTTT
.	TRBV27	.	TRBJ1-1	CASSPISAVRGSIEAFF	TGTGCCAGCAGCCCTATCTCCGCGGTCAGGGGAAGTATTGAAGCTTTCTTT
.	TRBV28	.	TRBJ1-2	CASSLSSGGRGPYGYTF	TGTGCCAGCAGTTTATCTTCTGGGGGCAGGGGTCCCTATGGCTACACCTTC
.	TRBV30	.	TRBJ2-5	CAWSVSSLETQYF	TGTGCCTGGAGTGTGAGCTCCCTTGAGACCCAGTACTTC
.	TRBV7-2	.	TRBJ2-7	CASSLYSRSSYEQYF	TGTGCCAGCAGCTTATATTCGAGGAGCTCCTACGAGCAGTACTTC
.	TRBV19	.	TRBJ2-5	CASRVGETQYF	TGTGCCAGTAGAGTCGGAGAGACCCAGTACTTC
.	TRBV7-3	.	TRBJ2-2	CASKESDQPNTGELFF	TGTGCCAGCAAGGAGTCAGACCAACCGAACACCGGGGAGCTGTTTTTT
.	TRBV2	.	TRBJ2-5	CTSSQGPAGTQYF	TGTACCAGCAGTCAAGGCCCCGCGGGGACCCAGTACTTC
.	TRBV4-3	.	TRBJ2-2	CASSPGYERVAGELFF	TGCGCCAGCAGCCCCGGGTATGAGCGGGTAGCCGGGGAGCTGTTTTTT
.	TRBV2	.	TRBJ1-1	CASSVSGDTEAFF	TGTGCCAGCAGTGTCTCGGGGGACACTGAAGCTTTCTTT
.	TRBV18	TRBD1	TRBJ1-5	CASTQGINQPQHF	TGTGCCAGCACACAGGGGATCAATCAGCCCCAGCATTTT
.	TRBV7-9	.	TRBJ2-1	CASSFIYPNNEQFF	TGTGCCAGCAGCTTCATCTACCCGAACAATGAGCAGTTCTTC
.	TRBV6-1	TRBD2	TRBJ2-5	CASSEGLAGGQSLETQYF	TGTGCCAGCAGTGAGGGACTAGCGGGAGGGCAGAGCCTCGAGACCCAGTACTTC
.	TRBV7-8	TRBD2	TRBJ2-7	CASSWGLAGEHYEQYF	TGTGCCAGCAGCTGGGGACTAGCGGGAGAGCACTACGAGCAGTACTTC
.	TRBV11-3	TRBD2	TRBJ2-1	CASSLDGGGDNEQFF	TGTGCCAGCAGCTTAGACGGGGGAGGGGACAATGAGCAGTTCTTC
.	TRBV4-1	.	TRBJ1-2	CASSQDLNLGYGYTF	TGCGCCAGCAGCCAAGACCTAAACCTTGGCTATGGCTACACCTTC
.	TRBV15	.	TRBJ1-5	CATSRDRGVEQPQHF	TGTGCCACCAGCAGAGACAGGGGAGTGGAACAGCCCCAGCATTTT
once	TRBV9	.	TRBJ1-1	CASSVDQGWGTEAFF	TGTGCCAGCAGCGTAGATCAGGGGTGGGGCACTGAAGCTTTCTTT
.	TRBV5-6	.	TRBJ1-5	CASSDRIGSQPQHF	TGTGCCAGCAGCGACAGAATCGGGAGTCAGCCCCAGCATTTT
few	TRBV4-2	.	TRBJ2-5	CASSQEGGREETQYF	TGTGCCAGCAGCCAAGAGGGGGGACGGGAAGAGACCCAGTACTTC
.	TRBV5-4	TRBD1	TRBJ1-2	CASSLVGTGVNGYTF	TGTGCCAGCAGCTTGGTCGGGACAGGGGTGAACGGCTACACCTTC
.	TRBV4-1	.	TRBJ1-1	CASSPGDARVAFF	TGCGCCAGCAGCCCAGGGGACGCCCGGGTAGCTTTCTTT
.	TRBV18	.	TRBJ1-1	CASSLEGQLNTEAFF	TGTGCCAGCTCACTAGAAGGACAGCTGAACACTGAAGCTTTCTTT
.	TRBV18	.	TRBJ2-2	CASSPLTGTGELFF	TGTGCCAGCTCACCTCTGACCGGGACCGGGGAGCTGTTTTTT
.	TRBV30	.	TRBJ2-4	CAWIGEDKNIQYF	TGTGCCTGGATAGGGGAGGACAAAAACATTCAGTACTTC
.	TRBV21-1	.	TRBJ1-2	CASSPDNRLTYGYTF	TGTGCCAGCAGCCCAGACAACCGTCTTACCTATGGCTACACCTTC
.	TRBV5-6	TRBD1	TRBJ2-5	CASSWGTAIQETQYF	TGTGCCAGCAGCTGGGGGACAGCGATCCAAGAGACCCAGTACTTC
.	TRBV19	.	TRBJ1-1	CASSRAGAPNTEAFF	TGTGCCAGTTCACGGGCAGGGGCACCGAACACTGAAGCTTTCTTT
few	TRBV19	.	TRBJ1-5	CASSDTARGGQPQHF	TGTGCCAGTAGTGACACGGCGCGGGGAGGTCAGCCCCAGCATTTT
.	TRBV6-5	.	TRBJ2-7	CASSYARNLGEQYF	TGTGCCAGCAGTTACGCCCGTAACCTCGGCGAGCAGTACTTC
.	TRBV5-3	TRBD1	TRBJ2-2	CARSAVRGPTTGELFF	TGTGCCAGAAGCGCCGTGAGGGGGCCTACCACCGGGGAGCTGTTTTTT
.	TRBV5-5	TRBD1	TRBJ1-2	CASSPDSGGYGYTF	TGTGCCAGCAGCCCGGACTCAGGGGGCTATGGCTACACCTTC
.	TRBV9	.	TRBJ2-7	CASSPTGTPNYEQYF	TGTGCCAGCAGCCCAACAGGGACACCCAACTACGAGCAGTACTTC
.	TRBV7-3	TRBD2	TRBJ2-2	CASSRAVGAGGPAGELFF	TGTGCCAGCAGCCGAGCGGTTGGGGCGGGAGGGCCAGCCGGGGAGCTGTTTTTT
.	TRBV6-5	.	TRBJ2-3	CASSRSQASDTQYF	TGTGCCAGCAGCCGATCACAGGCGAGCGATACGCAGTATTTT
few	TRBV6-1	TRBD2	TRBJ2-3	CASLLLAGDTDTQYF	TGTGCCAGCCTTTTGCTAGCGGGGGACACAGATACGCAGTATTTT
.	TRBV5-1	.	TRBJ2-5	CASSPPQGKPQYF	TGCGCCAGCAGCCCCCCCCAGGGGAAGCCCCAGTACTTC
.	TRBV27	.	TRBJ1-1	CASSLRGEAFF	TGTGCCAGCAGTTTAAGGGGTGAAGCTTTCTTT
.	TRBV29-1	TRBD2	TRBJ2-2	CSGGLAGAGGELFF	TGCAGCGGAGGACTAGCGGGAGCTGGCGGGGAGCTGTTTTTT
.	TRBV28	.	TRBJ1-2	CASSPLNAVGYTF	TGTGCCAGCAGTCCGTTGAATGCGGTTGGCTACACCTTC
.	TRBV28	TRBD2	TRBJ2-1	CASSFAEREAYSISYNEQFF	TGTGCCAGCAGTTTTGCCGAGCGGGAGGCTTACTCTATATCCTACAATGAGCAGTTCTTC
.	TRBV19	.	TRBJ2-1	CASSIGGTYNEQFF	TGTGCCAGTAGTATTGGGGGGACTTACAATGAGCAGTTCTTC
.	TRBV19	TRBD1	TRBJ1-3	CASSIIPGQLIGAGNTIYF	TGTGCCAGTAGTATTATCCCGGGACAGCTAATAGGAGCTGGAAACACCATATATTTT
.	TRBV29-1	TRBD1	TRBJ2-5	CSVEVTGGIETQYF	TGCAGCGTTGAAGTGACAGGGGGGATCGAGACCCAGTACTTC
.	TRBV7-2	.	TRBJ2-3	CASSLERFTQYF	TGTGCCAGCAGCTTAGAGCGCTTTACGCAGTATTTT
.	TRBV28	.	TRBJ1-1	CASSSPIPNTEAFF	TGTGCCAGCAGTTCCCCTATCCCGAACACTGAAGCTTTCTTT
.	TRBV18	.	TRBJ1-2	CASSPTPDRGGRGYGYTF	TGTGCCAGCTCACCAACACCCGACCGGGGGGGCCGAGGCTATGGCTACACCTTC